The 11 T cell receptor beta chains listed next were all sequenced from one sample in a study of cytomegalovirus exposure and HLA in healthy donors. The PCR had 60 Vbeta and 13 Jbeta primers. Repertoires were generated with immunoSEQ multiplex PCR, while TCRdb's copy carries only in-frame clones and drops some. Of about 110,000 clones in the sample, around 70% were seen once. Sequencing used PBMCs. Receptors originate from a man aged 30-40 years in good health and CMV-seronegative.

This sequence joins TRBV30 and TRBJ1-2, with a weak D call TRBD1 (6 bases). The CDR3 is made up of 14 amino acids. V was pared by 0 bases and J by 3 bases, with 11 bases between. Germline loops: CDR1 GTSNPN, CDR2 SVGIG (reference sequence). Here the CDR3 DNA reads TGTGCCTGGAGTGTACCTTGGACAGACTATGGCTACACCTTC. This translates into CAWSVPWTDYGYTF.

The rearrangement links TRBV28 to TRBJ2-7, with 7 bases fitting TRBD1. The length of the CDR3 is 15 residues. In germline, CDR1 is MDHEN, CDR2 SYDVKM. V trimming: 10 bases; J trimming: 5 bases; junction bases outside the gene matches: 17. This CDR3 reads CATNRPGRGYDEQYF. As DNA, the CDR3 is TGTGCCACTAATCGACCGGGCAGGGGGTATGACGAGCAGTACTTC. The variable domain in full, with the rest retrieved from reference TRBV28 and TRBJ2-7, is DVKVTQSSRYLVKRTGEKVFLECVQDMDHENMFWYRQDPGLGLRLIYFSYDVKMKEKGDIPEGYSVSREKKERFSLILESASTNQTSMYLCATNRPGRGYDEQYFGPGTRLTVT.

This clone was observed a handful of times. The V and J genes are TRBV28 and TRBJ1-2; D gene unclear. Trimming shortened V by 2 bases and J by 6 bases, and 7 bases separated the two germline ends. CDR3 length: 12 amino acids. Germline assignment: CDR1 MDHEN and CDR2 SYDVKM. This CDR3 is CASSLNPNGYTF. The CDR3 nucleotides are TGTGCCAGCAGTTTAAATCCAAATGGCTACACCTTC.

The chain carries TRBV19 and TRBJ1-5, with TRBD1 matching 10 bases. CDR1 LNHDA and CDR2 SQIVND come from the germline V gene (reference sequence). The length of the CDR3 is 14 residues. V gave up 5 bases and J gave up 4 bases; unmatched junction bases: 2. This CDR3 is CASSQGQGNQPQHF. CDR3 coding DNA: TGTGCCAGTAGTCAGGGACAGGGGAATCAGCCCCAGCATTTT.

This clone was seen a handful of times. This rearrangement joins TRBV4-2 to TRBJ2-3; 12 bases map to TRBD2. After removal of 0 bases from V and 3 bases from J, the junction contained 7 bases not matched to a gene. Germline V gene sequence: CDR1 LGHNA, CDR2 YNFKEQ. The CDR3 loop spans 18 amino acids. The CDR3 protein is CASSQELAGGQRTDTQYF. The CDR3 region has the DNA TGTGCCAGCAGCCAAGAGCTAGCGGGAGGGCAACGTACAGATACGCAGTATTTT.

The V and J genes are TRBV14 and TRBJ1-4; tentative D call: TRBD1 (6 bases). The CDR3 has 17 residues. Between the trimmed V and J ends, which lost 5 bases and 3 bases, there was a span of 19 bases. CDR1 and CDR2 from the germline V gene are SGHDN and FVKESK. The CDR3 DNA sequence: TGTGCCAGCAGCTCATTACAGGGTAGCGGGGCTAATGAAAAACTGTTTTTT. It is translated as CASSSLQGSGANEKLFF.

Concerning this clone itself: One junction end disagrees with the germline gene, perhaps due to a read error. This sequence joins TRBV7-7 and TRBJ2-1, with 8 bases aligning to TRBD1. Per germline, CDR1 SSHAT and CDR2 FNYEAQ (reference sequence). There are 15 residues in the CDR3. Here the CDR3 reads CASSPGTGTYNEQFF. The CDR3 DNA reads TGTGCTAGCAGCCCCGGGACAGGTACTTACAATGAGCAGTTCTTC. Full variable domain (rest looked up from reference TRBV7-7 and TRBJ2-1): GAGVSQSPRYKVTKRGQDVTLRCDPISSHATLYWYQQALGQGPEFLTYFNYEAQPDKSGLPSDRFSAERPEGSISTLTIQRTEQRDSAMYRCASSPGTGTYNEQFFGPGTRLTVL.

The gene calls are TRBV5-4 and TRBJ2-3; D perhaps matches TRBD2 (5 bases). The CDR3 extends over 14 amino acids. CDR1 is SGHNT and CDR2 is YYREEE in the germline V gene (reference sequence). Deletions cut 0 bases from V and 1 base from J, with 6 bases between. CDR3 DNA sequence: TGTGCCAGCAGCTTGGGTAGCGGCACAGATACGCAGTATTTT. This codes for CASSLGSGTDTQYF.

This rearrangement joins TRBV11-2 to TRBJ2-5; TRBD2 is a possible D gene (5 bases). This CDR3 spans 14 amino acids. V lost 1 base and J lost 4, with 10 bases in between. In germline, CDR1 is SGHAT, CDR2 FQNNGV. The CDR3 DNA is TGTGCCAGCAGCTTAGCCCCCCGGGGAGAGACCCAGTACTTC. This sequence encodes CASSLAPRGETQYF.

V gene TRBV27 combines with J gene TRBJ1-1; no reliable D call. Trimming cost V 1 base and J 2 bases, with 14 bases left between them. Germline loops: CDR1 MNHEY, CDR2 SMNVEV (reference sequence). This CDR3 is built from 16 residues. The chain's CDR3 is CASSLYATYPNTEAFF. The CDR3 region has the DNA TGTGCCAGCAGTTTATATGCCACTTATCCTAACACTGAAGCTTTCTTT.

This rearrangement joins TRBV5-1 to TRBJ1-1, with TRBD1 matching 10 bases. This CDR3 comprises 16 residues. After removal of 2 bases from V and 0 bases from J, the junction contained 4 bases not matched to a gene. Germline CDR1 and CDR2: SGHRS and YFSETQ. Here the CDR3 DNA reads TGCGCCAGCAGCTTAGGACAGGGGGTCATGAACACTGAAGCTTTCTTT. It encodes CASSLGQGVMNTEAFF.